This TCR beta chain was sequenced during a study of cytomegalovirus exposure and HLA in healthy donors. Study-level findings and limits: In a later analysis, donors in an Asian-associated ancestry cluster reportedly had fewer N-insertions in productive TCRs than the cohort mean. A later analysis found most CMV-associated TCR beta chains apparently HLA-restricted. Most TCR beta V segments were productive about 87% or about 30% of the time in an earlier analysis.

The PCR ran on 60 Vbeta and 13 Jbeta primers. The method was immunoSEQ multiplex PCR; TCRdb's version includes in-frame clones alone and lacks a portion of them. The profile shows about 140,000 clones, 73% of them singletons. Concerning this clone itself: Its matching antigen is unknown.

This CDR3 contains 14 residues. V was cut by 7 bases and J by 6 bases, with 15 bases left in between. Germline CDR1 is SGHNT and CDR2 is YENEEA. Input material: PBMCs. The chain joins TRBV11-3 to TRBJ1-4; D ambiguous. The sequence derives from a human donor in good health. In DNA form, the CDR3 reads TGTGCCAGCACGCTACCGACTTGGGATGAAAAACTGTTTTTT. This codes for CASTLPTWDEKLFF.